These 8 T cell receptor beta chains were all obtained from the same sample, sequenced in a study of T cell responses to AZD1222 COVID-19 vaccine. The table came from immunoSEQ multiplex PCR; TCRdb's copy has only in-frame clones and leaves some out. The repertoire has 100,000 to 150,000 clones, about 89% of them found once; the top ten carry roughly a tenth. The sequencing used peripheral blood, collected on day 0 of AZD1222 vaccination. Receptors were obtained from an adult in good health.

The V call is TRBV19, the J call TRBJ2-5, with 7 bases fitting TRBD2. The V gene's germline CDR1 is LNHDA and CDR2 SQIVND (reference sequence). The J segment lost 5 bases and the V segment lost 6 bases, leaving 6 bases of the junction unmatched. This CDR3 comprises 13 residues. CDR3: CASRASGLETQYF. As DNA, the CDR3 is TGTGCCAGTAGGGCTAGCGGATTGGAGACCCAGTACTTC.

The CDR3 reads CASSEIQAFSPRGNQPQHF. In nucleotides, the CDR3 is TGTGCCAGCAGTGAAATCCAAGCTTTTTCTCCAAGGGGCAATCAGCCCCAGCATTTT. The chain couples TRBV6-1 to TRBJ1-5, with D uncertain. The CDR3 sequence is 19 residues long. Germline values: CDR1 MNHNS, CDR2 SASEGT. V lost 2 bases, J lost 2 bases, and 22 bases lay in between.

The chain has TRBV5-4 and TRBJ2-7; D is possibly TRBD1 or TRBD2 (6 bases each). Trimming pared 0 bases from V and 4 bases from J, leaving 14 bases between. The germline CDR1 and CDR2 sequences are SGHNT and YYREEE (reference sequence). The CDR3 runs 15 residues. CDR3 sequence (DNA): TGTGCCAGCAGCTTGGGGAGGGGAGACAGGTACGAGCAGTACTTC. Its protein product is CASSLGRGDRYEQYF.

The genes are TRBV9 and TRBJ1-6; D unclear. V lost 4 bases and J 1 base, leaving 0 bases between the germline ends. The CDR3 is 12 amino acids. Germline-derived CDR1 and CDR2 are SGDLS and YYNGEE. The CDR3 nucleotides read TGTGCCAGCAGCTCCTATAATTCACCCCTCCACTTT. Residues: CASSSYNSPLHF.

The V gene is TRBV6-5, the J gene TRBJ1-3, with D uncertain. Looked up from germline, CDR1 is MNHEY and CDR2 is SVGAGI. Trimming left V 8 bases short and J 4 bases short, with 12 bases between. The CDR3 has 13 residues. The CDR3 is CASLDPGGNTIYF. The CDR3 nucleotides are TGTGCCAGCTTGGACCCCGGAGGAAACACCATATATTTT.

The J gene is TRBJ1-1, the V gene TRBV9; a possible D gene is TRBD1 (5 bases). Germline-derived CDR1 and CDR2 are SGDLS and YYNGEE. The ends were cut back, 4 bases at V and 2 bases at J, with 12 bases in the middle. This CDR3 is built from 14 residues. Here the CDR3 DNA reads TGTGCCAGCAGCCCTTGGGGGACTAACACTGAAGCTTTCTTT. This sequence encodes CASSPWGTNTEAFF. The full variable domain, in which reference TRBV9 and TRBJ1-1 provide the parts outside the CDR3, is DSGVTQTPKHLITATGQRVTLRCSPRSGDLSVYWYQQSLDQGLQFLIQYYNGEERAKGNILERFSAQQFPDLHSELNLSSLELGDSALYFCASSPWGTNTEAFFGQGTRLTVV.

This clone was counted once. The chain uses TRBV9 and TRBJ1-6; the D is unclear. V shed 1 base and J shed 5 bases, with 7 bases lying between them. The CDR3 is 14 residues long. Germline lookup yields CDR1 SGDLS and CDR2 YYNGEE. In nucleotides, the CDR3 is TGTGCCAGCAGCGTAAATCCAGATAATTCACCCCTCCACTTT. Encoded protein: CASSVNPDNSPLHF.

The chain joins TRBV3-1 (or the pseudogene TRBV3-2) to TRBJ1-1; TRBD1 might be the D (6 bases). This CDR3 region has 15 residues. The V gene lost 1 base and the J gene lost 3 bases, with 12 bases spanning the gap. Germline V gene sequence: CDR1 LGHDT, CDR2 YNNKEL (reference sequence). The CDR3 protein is CASSQGGRGDTEAFF. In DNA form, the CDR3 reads TGTGCCAGCAGCCAAGGGGGCAGGGGAGACACTGAAGCTTTCTTT.